The rows below give T cell receptor beta chains drawn from one sample of a study of technical replicates of blood from a handful of donors. The table came from immunoSEQ multiplex PCR; TCRdb's copy has only in-frame clones and leaves some out. The sample lists 80,000 to 90,000 clones, approximately 94% occurring once. The sample was T cells isolated from PBMCs. The receptors originated from a human donor in good health. CDR3s leave out the opening cysteine and the closing phenylalanine or tryptophan. The order of the fields is V gene, CDR3 protein.

V: TRBV30; CDR3: AWSKAGVNEQF
V: TRBV7-8; CDR3: ASRGGTSGGREQF
V: TRBV12-5; CDR3: ASGPTTGDNTEAF
V: TRBV2; CDR3: ASKVAGAAPDTQY
V: TRBV13; CDR3: ASSLTGVQF
V: TRBV11-2; CDR3: ASSPGQSNQPQH
V: TRBV5-4; CDR3: ASSSGTGNTEAF
V: TRBV7-8; CDR3: ASSLVVRTSGRIDPENIQY
V: TRBV5-1; CDR3: ASSLAGSDQPQH
V: TRBV5-4; CDR3: ASTHQRGKETQY
V: TRBV5-1; CDR3: ASRSQGSSYNEQF
V: TRBV19; CDR3: ATRPDRAGANVLT
V: TRBV28; CDR3: ASRERTSGHTIRSDQETQY
V: TRBV7-9; CDR3: ASSLGQPNEKLF
V: TRBV28; CDR3: ASSSNTEAF
V: TRBV15; CDR3: ATSRDNGLAGGWNEQF
V: TRBV29-1; CDR3: SVMGGLGNYEQY
V: TRBV29-1; CDR3: SVGGLSREQY
V: TRBV9; CDR3: ASSAWGLPGELF
V: TRBV19; CDR3: ASSRGVLYGYT
V: TRBV28; CDR3: ASTDFQNYNEQF
V: TRBV5-4; CDR3: ASSLRVGAQETQY
V: TRBV5-1; CDR3: ASSLGWGSTEAF
V: TRBV6-1; CDR3: ASSDPDRPPYGYT
V: TRBV19; CDR3: ASSISQGAYEKLF
V: TRBV11-2; CDR3: ASSLRANTEAF
V: TRBV11-2; CDR3: ASSFYPTGGTAVQETQY
V: TRBV20-1; CDR3: SARGNTEAF
V: TRBV4-1; CDR3: ASSQELRGRNEKLF
V: TRBV5-1; CDR3: ASSLGGGGTEKY
V: TRBV6-4; CDR3: ASSETGRRTDTQY
V: TRBV11-3; CDR3: ASSLVAGLPGELF
V: TRBV6-1; CDR3: ASVTGTPLGGYT
V: TRBV5-1; CDR3: ASSALDRRGSYEQY
V: TRBV19; CDR3: ASSVDIQNTGELF
V: TRBV5-1; CDR3: ASSLASELTGAISVDGYT
V: TRBV5-4; CDR3: ASSVGWGQLNTEAF
V: TRBV6-5; CDR3: ASSSTGPMPNQPQH
V: TRBV11-2; CDR3: ASSLVAGAVNYGYT
V: TRBV11-2; CDR3: ASSRGSQETQY
V: TRBV29-1; CDR3: SVSDRESGANVLT
V: TRBV7-6; CDR3: ARAGAGAQY